This T cell receptor beta chain was identified in a study of blood T cell repertoires in COVID-19. The wider study: Samples came from the United States, Italy and Spain, spanning acute and convalescent COVID-19. T cells, B-cell-depleted T cells, or PBMCs provided the cDNA or gDNA that served as material.

The J segment lost 3 bases and the V segment lost 6 bases, leaving 6 bases of the junction unmatched. Germline loops: CDR1 MDHEN, CDR2 SYDVKM. This CDR3 has 15 amino acids. As originally analysed: Amplification of reference gene primers was used by the study to estimate nucleated cell counts. TCRdb's copy holds only in-frame clones and misses some; the assay was immunoSEQ multiplex PCR. That table is the source of V, J and clone size, and D and trimming were worked out from the DNA. This sample has 200,000 to 250,000 clones, with over 75% found just once. Specimen: peripheral blood. The receptor was isolated from a human donor in a cohort sampled during active COVID-19. The V gene is TRBV28, the J gene TRBJ2-3; 10 bases align to TRBD2. Here the CDR3 reads CASSKREGLTDTQYF. DNA of the CDR3: TGTGCCAGCAGCAAGCGGGAGGGCCTGACAGATACGCAGTATTTT.